These 11 T cell receptor beta chains were sequenced from one sample in a study of control samples from healthy donors and cancer patients. TCRdb's copy holds only in-frame clones and misses some; the assay was immunoSEQ multiplex PCR. The table includes 84,000 or so clones, 91% detected once. The sample comprised blood. These receptors were taken from a man between 45 and 60 years old in good health.

The CDR3 spells CASSSLGETQYF. Written as DNA, the CDR3 is TGTGCCAGCAGCTCTCTGGGAGAGACCCAGTACTTC. V is TRBV11-2 and J is TRBJ2-5; D not certain. The V end lost 4 bases, the J end lost 4 bases, and 7 bases lay between the germline ends. Germline CDR1 is SGHAT and CDR2 is FQNNGV. The CDR3 extends over 12 amino acids. Full variable domain (missing parts from reference TRBV11-2 and TRBJ2-5): EAGVAQSPRYKIIEKRQSVAFWCNPISGHATLYWYQQILGQGPKLLIQFQNNGVVDDSQLPKDRFSAERLKGVDSTLKIQPAKLEDSAVYLCASSSLGETQYFGPGTRLLVL.

V and J are TRBV12-3 or TRBV12-4 and TRBJ1-2, with D perhaps TRBD1 (6 bases). V was clipped by 3 bases and J by 7 bases, with 12 bases between them. CDR3 size: 13 residues. DNA of the CDR3: TGTGCCAGCAGTTTGAACAGGGTGTTTGGCTACACCTTC. Translating gives CASSLNRVFGYTF.

V and J are TRBV25-1 and TRBJ2-2; D gene unclear. CDR1 is MGHDK, CDR2 SYGVNS, per germline. Trimming cost V 6 bases and J 4 bases, with 15 bases left between them. The CDR3 runs 15 residues. The CDR3 here is CASRGGAAFTGELFF. The CDR3 nucleotides read TGTGCCAGCAGGGGTGGCGCCGCGTTCACCGGGGAGCTGTTTTTT.

The rearrangement uses TRBV5-5 and TRBJ1-3, with 7 bases that match TRBD1. Trimming took 4 bases from V and 2 from J; bases not matched to a gene: 9. The germline V gene encodes CDR1 SGHKS and CDR2 YYEKEE (reference sequence). The CDR3 is 16 amino acids. The CDR3 region has the DNA TGTGCCAGCAGCACCAGGGGGGATAATGCTGGAAACACCATATATTTT. Protein product: CASSTRGDNAGNTIYF.

The rearrangement uses TRBV18 and TRBJ1-1; tentative D call: TRBD1 (5 bases). From germline, CDR1 is KGHSH and CDR2 LQKENI. There are 15 residues in the CDR3. V was pared by 0 bases and J by 0 bases, with 8 bases between. The CDR3 DNA sequence: TGTGCCAGCTCACCACCGGGGCGCATGAACACTGAAGCTTTCTTT. It yields the protein CASSPPGRMNTEAFF. Full variable domain (missing parts from reference TRBV18 and TRBJ1-1): NAGVMQNPRHLVRRRGQEARLRCSPMKGHSHVYWYRQLPEEGLKFMVYLQKENIIDESGMPKERFSAEFPKEGPSILRIQQVVRGDSAAYFCASSPPGRMNTEAFFGQGTRLTVV.

The chain couples TRBV7-6 to TRBJ2-7, with TRBD2 identical over 7 bases. Germline assignment: CDR1 SGHVS and CDR2 FNYEAQ. The ends lost 5 bases at V and 3 bases at J; junction bases unmatched: 19. The CDR3 sequence is 18 residues long. Written as DNA, the CDR3 is TGTGCCAGCAGCCCACAAAAGGGGCGGGGAGGGGCCCTCTACGAGCAGTACTTC. As protein: CASSPQKGRGGALYEQYF.

The gene calls are TRBV12-3 or TRBV12-4 and TRBJ1-2; a possible D gene is TRBD1 (5 bases). The V and J ends lost 1 base and 6 bases respectively, with 9 bases between them. The CDR3 sequence is 13 residues long. CDR3 bases: TGTGCCAGCAGTTTAGGGTCAGGGAATGGCTACACCTTC. Its protein product is CASSLGSGNGYTF.

The chain carries TRBV27 and TRBJ1-2; no clear D. In germline, CDR1 is MNHEY, CDR2 SMNVEV (reference sequence). V lost 4 bases to trimming and J lost 4 bases, with 10 bases between them. The CDR3 extends over 13 amino acids. The CDR3 spells CASSSGPLYGYTF. DNA for the CDR3: TGTGCCAGCAGTTCTGGCCCCCTCTATGGCTACACCTTC.

The V gene is TRBV24-1, the J gene TRBJ1-1; D might be TRBD1 (6 bases). CDR3 length equals 13 residues. V was cut by 3 bases and J by 6 bases, with 10 bases left in between. Germline values: CDR1 KGHDR, CDR2 SFDVKD. The CDR3 is CATSDPGVPEAFF. CDR3 sequence (DNA): TGTGCCACCAGTGATCCAGGGGTTCCTGAAGCTTTCTTT.

The chain employs TRBV6-5 and TRBJ1-1; D gene unclear. CDR3 length: 14 amino acids. Germline assignment: CDR1 MNHEY and CDR2 SVGAGI. Deletions cut 8 bases from V and 7 bases from J, with 20 bases between. Here the CDR3 reads CASVDGGRRGEAFF. The CDR3, as DNA: TGTGCCAGCGTCGACGGAGGGCGCCGGGGTGAAGCTTTCTTT.

This chain joins TRBV10-3 and TRBJ1-2, with D hard to call. V lost 0 bases and J lost 4, with 6 bases in between. Germline V gene lookup returns CDR1 ENHRY and CDR2 SYGVKD. The CDR3 covers 13 residues. The CDR3 nucleotides read TGTGCCATCAGTGAGTCGGGCAGCTATGGCTACACCTTC. It yields the protein CAISESGSYGYTF.